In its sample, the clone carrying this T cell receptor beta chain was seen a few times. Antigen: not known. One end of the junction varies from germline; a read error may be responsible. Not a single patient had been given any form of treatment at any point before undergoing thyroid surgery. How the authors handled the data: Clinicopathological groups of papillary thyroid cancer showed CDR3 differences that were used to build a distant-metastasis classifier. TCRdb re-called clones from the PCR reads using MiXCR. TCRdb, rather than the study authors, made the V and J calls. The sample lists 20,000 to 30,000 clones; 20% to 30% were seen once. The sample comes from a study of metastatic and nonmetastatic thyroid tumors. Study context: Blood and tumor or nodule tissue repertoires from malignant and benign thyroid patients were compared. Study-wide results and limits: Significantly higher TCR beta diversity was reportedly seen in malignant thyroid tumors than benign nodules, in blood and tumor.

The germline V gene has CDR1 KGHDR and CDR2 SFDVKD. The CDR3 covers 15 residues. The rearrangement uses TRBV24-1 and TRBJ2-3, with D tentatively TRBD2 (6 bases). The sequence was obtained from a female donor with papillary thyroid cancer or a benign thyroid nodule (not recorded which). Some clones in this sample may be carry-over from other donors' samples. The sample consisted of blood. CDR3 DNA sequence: TGTGCCACCAGTGATCGATTAGCATGGAGGGATACTCAGTATTTT. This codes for CATSDRLAWRDTQYF.